The sequence of this T cell receptor (beta chain) was determined in a study of T cell changes during pregnancy in multiple sclerosis. Clones were read by immunoSEQ multiplex PCR, and TCRdb kept only the in-frame ones, dropping some. The sample records over 70,000 clones, about 94% being singletons. Per the germline V gene, CDR1 is SNHLY and CDR2 is FYNNEI. With 7 bases clipped from V and 1 base from J, the junction kept 6 bases outside the gene matches. The CDR3 has 15 residues. This TCR was recovered from a female donor in good health, enrolled as a control in a pregnancy study. Sequenced here: peripheral blood, sampled in the first trimester of pregnancy. The chain joins TRBV2 to TRBJ2-5, with 10 bases that match TRBD1. In DNA, the CDR3 is TGTGCCAGCACAAGGGACAGGGGATTCCAAGAGACCCAGTACTTC. Its translation: CASTRDRGFQETQYF. Filled out from reference TRBV2 and TRBJ2-5, the complete variable domain reads EPEVTQTPSHQVTQMGQEVILRCVPISNHLYFYWYRQILGQKVEFLVSFYNNEISEKSEIFDDQFSVERPDGSNFTLKIRSTKLEDSAMYFCASTRDRGFQETQYFGPGTRLLVL.